Below, 7 T cell receptor beta chains from the same sample are listed, as sequenced in a study of blood T cell repertoires in COVID-19. The assay was immunoSEQ multiplex PCR, and TCRdb's table has in-frame clones only and misses some. Altogether 200,000 to 300,000 clones are present, about 85% being singletons, with the ten largest covering 5% to 7%. The sample taken for sequencing was peripheral blood. These receptors were taken from a woman aged 60-75 years with active or convalescent COVID-19.

The rearrangement links TRBV6-5 to TRBJ1-1; D uncertain. V lost 5 bases to trimming and J lost 1 base, with 11 bases between them. The CDR3 length is 14 residues. CDR1 MNHEY and CDR2 SVGAGI come from the germline V gene. CDR3 amino acids: CASSRIGENTEAFF. In nucleotides, the CDR3 is TGTGCCAGCAGTCGGATCGGAGAGAACACTGAAGCTTTCTTT.

The V and J genes are TRBV30 and TRBJ2-3, with D unresolved. Deletions cut 0 bases from V and 1 base from J, with 11 bases between. The CDR3 is 15 amino acids. CDR1 and CDR2 from the germline V gene are GTSNPN and SVGIG (reference sequence). The CDR3 coding sequence is TGTGCCTGGAGTGTACGCGAACAGTGCACAGATACGCAGTATTTT. Amino acid sequence: CAWSVREQCTDTQYF.

On this clone itself: The germline gene is not matched at one end of the junction; a read error may be the cause. This chain uses TRBV4-2 with TRBJ1-1; D call uncertain. Germline V gene sequence: CDR1 LGHNA, CDR2 YNFKEQ. CDR3 length: 15 residues. CDR3 sequence reads: CAGSQDPWANTEAFF. For the CDR3, the DNA is TGTGCCGGCAGCCAAGATCCCTGGGCCAACACTGAAGCTTTCTTT.

This clone appeared a few times. This sequence joins TRBV18 and TRBJ2-1; D is possibly TRBD1 (8 bases). Germline CDR1 and CDR2: KGHSH and LQKENI. The length of the CDR3 is 17 residues. Trimming cost V 1 base and J 9 bases, with 22 bases left between them. The CDR3 nucleotides read TGTGCCAGCTCACCACTCAACAGGGGGGGCGACCGCCTTGAGCAGTTCTTC. It translates to CASSPLNRGGDRLEQFF.

The chain recombines TRBV27 with TRBJ1-1; maybe TRBD1 (6 bases). V lost 4 bases, J lost 0 bases, and 18 bases lay in between. The CDR3 has 17 amino acids. The germline gives CDR1 MNHEY, CDR2 SMNVEV (reference sequence). The chain's CDR3 is CASSSVQGLSMNTEAFF. The CDR3 region has the DNA TGTGCCAGCAGTTCGGTGCAGGGGCTCTCTATGAACACTGAAGCTTTCTTT.

This rearrangement joins TRBV5-4 to TRBJ2-1; the match to TRBD1 covers 7 bases. The CDR3 sequence is 14 residues long. V was clipped by 6 bases and J by 3 bases; unmatched bases: 6. Germline lookup yields CDR1 SGHNT and CDR2 YYREEE (reference sequence). CDR3 amino acids: CASTPDRYYNEQFF. For the CDR3, the DNA is TGTGCCAGCACCCCGGACAGGTACTACAATGAGCAGTTCTTC.

This chain links TRBV11-2 with TRBJ2-1; 8 bases map to TRBD2. CDR3 length equals 16 residues. The V and J ends lost 1 base and 8 bases, in that order; junction bases with no gene match: 10. The germline gives CDR1 SGHAT, CDR2 FQNNGV. DNA for the CDR3: TGTGCCAGCAGCTTAGTCAGAACGGGGGGGCCAGATGAGCAGTTCTTC. It translates to CASSLVRTGGPDEQFF.